These 9 T cell receptor beta chains originate from one sample sequenced in a study of STAT5B mutations in CD4+ large granular lymphocyte leukemia. Clones were read by immunoSEQ multiplex PCR, and TCRdb kept only the in-frame ones, dropping some. The table has 30,000 to 35,000 clones, 69% seen once; the top ten hold under 3.5%. The material sequenced was CD4+ T cells from blood buffy coats. These receptors originate from a human donor in good health.

V is TRBV27 and J is TRBJ1-5; D unresolved. CDR1 is MNHEY, CDR2 SMNVEV, per germline (reference sequence). The V gene lost 6 bases and the J gene lost 1 base, with 19 bases spanning the gap. The CDR3 contains 17 residues. The CDR3 loop is CASSRSGRRLSNQPQHF. The DNA for the CDR3 is TGTGCCAGCAGCAGATCAGGCAGGCGCCTCAGCAATCAGCCCCAGCATTTT.

This sequence joins TRBV28 and TRBJ1-5; D unresolved. The V end was cut by 7 bases, the J end by 9 bases, with 16 bases between. CDR1 MDHEN and CDR2 SYDVKM come from the germline V gene. The CDR3 loop spans 13 amino acids. For the CDR3, the DNA is TGTGCCAGCACCATCCAAGGCATGTGGCCCCAGCATTTT. Its translation is CASTIQGMWPQHF.

The chain uses TRBV5-1 and TRBJ1-2; TRBD1 aligns across 10 bases. The V segment lost 0 bases and the J segment 2 bases; nucleotides outside the gene matches: 1. The CDR3 length is 15 residues. Germline V gives CDR1 SGHRS, CDR2 YFSETQ. CDR3 nucleotides: TGCGCCAGCAGCTTGGGACAGGGGGCCAACTATGGCTACACCTTC. This codes for CASSLGQGANYGYTF.

The chain's CDR3 is CASSLTSGTGGSEQYF. The DNA of the CDR3 is TGTGCCAGCTCACTTACGTCCGGGACAGGGGGCTCCGAGCAGTACTTC. This chain links TRBV18 with TRBJ2-7; TRBD1 agrees at 12 bases. The CDR3 is made up of 16 amino acids. V lost 4 bases, J lost 6 bases, and 10 bases stayed unmatched. Germline V gene data show CDR1 as KGHSH and CDR2 as LQKENI.

The chain couples TRBV19 to TRBJ2-2; unclear D gene. This CDR3 has 13 amino acids. Trimming took off 6 bases at V and 2 bases at J, with 7 bases between the two ends. The V gene's germline CDR1 is LNHDA and CDR2 SQIVND (reference sequence). DNA for the CDR3: TGTGCCAGTAGCCTCTTTAACACCGGGGAGCTGTTTTTT. Its translation is CASSLFNTGELFF. The variable domain in full, with the rest retrieved from reference TRBV19 and TRBJ2-2, is DGGITQSPKYLFRKEGQNVTLSCEQNLNHDAMYWYRQDPGQGLRLIYYSQIVNDFQKGDIAEGYSVSREKKESFPLTVTSAQKNPTAFYLCASSLFNTGELFFGEGSRLTVL.

The chain uses TRBV15 and TRBJ1-6; unclear D gene. The V end lost 2 bases, the J end lost 13 bases, and 9 bases lay between the germline ends. This CDR3 region has 12 residues. Per germline, CDR1 LNHNV and CDR2 YYDKDF (reference sequence). CDR3 nucleotides: TGTGCCACCAGCAGATCCAGAGGGCCCCTCCACTTT. It encodes CATSRSRGPLHF.

The chain links TRBV30 to TRBJ1-5, with D maybe TRBD1 (5 bases). Germline CDR1 is GTSNPN and CDR2 is SVGIG (reference sequence). V was pared by 3 bases and J by 6 bases, with 12 bases between. The CDR3 spans 13 residues. This CDR3 is CAWRKERGQPQHF. The CDR3 DNA is TGTGCCTGGAGAAAGGAAAGGGGTCAGCCCCAGCATTTT.

This chain uses TRBV19 with TRBJ1-1; no definite D call. CDR1 is LNHDA, CDR2 SQIVND, per germline (reference sequence). This CDR3 comprises 14 residues. V was trimmed by 7 bases and J by 4 bases, leaving 16 bases between them. DNA for the CDR3: TGTGCCAGTACCCCATTAGGCAGAAGCACTGAAGCTTTCTTT. Its translation is CASTPLGRSTEAFF. Variable domain in full (rest from reference TRBV19 and TRBJ1-1): DGGITQSPKYLFRKEGQNVTLSCEQNLNHDAMYWYRQDPGQGLRLIYYSQIVNDFQKGDIAEGYSVSREKKESFPLTVTSAQKNPTAFYLCASTPLGRSTEAFFGQGTRLTVV.

This clone appeared a few times. The V and J genes are TRBV4-1 and TRBJ2-3; D is unresolved. V was clipped by 6 bases and J by 1 base, with 17 bases between them. Germline V gene data show CDR1 as MGHRA and CDR2 as YSYEKL. The CDR3 sequence is 16 residues long. CDR3 sequence reads: CASRRTGPLGTDTQYF. CDR3 in DNA: TGCGCCAGCAGACGGACCGGCCCTCTCGGCACAGATACGCAGTATTTT.